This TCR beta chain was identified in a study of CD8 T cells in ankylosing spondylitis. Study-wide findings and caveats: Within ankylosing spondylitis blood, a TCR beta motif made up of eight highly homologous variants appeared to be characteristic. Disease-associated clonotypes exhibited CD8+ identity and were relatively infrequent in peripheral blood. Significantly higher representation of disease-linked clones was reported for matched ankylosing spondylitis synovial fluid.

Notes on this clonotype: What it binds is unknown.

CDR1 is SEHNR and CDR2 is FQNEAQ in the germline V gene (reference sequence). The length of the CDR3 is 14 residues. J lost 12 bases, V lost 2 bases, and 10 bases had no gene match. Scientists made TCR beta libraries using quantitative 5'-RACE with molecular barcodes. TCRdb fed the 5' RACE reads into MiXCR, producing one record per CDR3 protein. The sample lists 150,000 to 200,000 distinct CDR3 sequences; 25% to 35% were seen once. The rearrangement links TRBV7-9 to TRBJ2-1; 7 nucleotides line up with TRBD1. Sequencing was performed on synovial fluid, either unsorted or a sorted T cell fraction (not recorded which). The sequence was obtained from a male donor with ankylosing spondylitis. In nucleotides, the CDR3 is TGTGCCAGCAGCTTAATGGGAACAGGGGACGGGCAGTTCTTC. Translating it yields CASSLMGTGDGQFF.